This TCR beta chain originates from a study of lymphopenia after photon versus proton radiotherapy. Data came from immunoSEQ multiplex PCR; TCRdb stores just in-frame clones and leaves some out. Counted here are some 27,000 clones, roughly 86% occurring once; the ten biggest clones make up approximately 19%. Germline lookup yields CDR1 SGHNT and CDR2 YENEEA. This CDR3 is 20 amino acids long. V lost 4 bases, J lost 0 bases, and 25 bases lay in between. Of note for this clone: As yet, its antigen is unknown.

Study-wide results and limits: Post-nadir TCR diversity decline inversely tracked overall survival among those who died. Authors raise, but do not show, better survival with proton therapy.

The source of this sequence is a man in his fifties with gastric cancer. This rearrangement joins TRBV11-3 to TRBJ1-5, with D possibly being TRBD1 (5 bases). This sample comprised peripheral blood, obtained from a patient treated with photon-based radiotherapy. The CDR3 nucleotides are TGTGCCAGCAGCTGTACTTCGTCCACCCGGGACGATTATAGCAATCAGCCCCAGCATTTT. Amino acids: CASSCTSSTRDDYSNQPQHF. The full variable domain, completed using reference TRBV11-3 and TRBJ1-5, is EAGVVQSPRYKIIEKKQPVAFWCNPISGHNTLYWYLQNLGQGPELLIRYENEEAVDDSQLPKDRFSAERLKGVDSTLKIQPAELGDSAVYLCASSCTSSTRDDYSNQPQHFGDGTRLSIL.